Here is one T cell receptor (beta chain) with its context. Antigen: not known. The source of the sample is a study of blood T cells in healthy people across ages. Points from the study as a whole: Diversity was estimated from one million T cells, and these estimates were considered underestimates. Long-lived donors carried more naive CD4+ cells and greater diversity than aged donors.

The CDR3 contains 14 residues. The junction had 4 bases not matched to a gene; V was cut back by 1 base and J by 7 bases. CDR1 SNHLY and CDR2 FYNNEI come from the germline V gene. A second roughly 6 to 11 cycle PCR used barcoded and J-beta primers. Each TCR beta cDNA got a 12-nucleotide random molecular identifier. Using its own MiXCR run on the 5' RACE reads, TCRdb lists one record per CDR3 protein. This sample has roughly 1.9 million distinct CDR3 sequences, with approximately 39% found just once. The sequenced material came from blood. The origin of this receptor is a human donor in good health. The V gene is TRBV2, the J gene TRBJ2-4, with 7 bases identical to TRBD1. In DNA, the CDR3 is TGTGCCAGCAGTGAAGGACAGGGAGTTAACATTCAGTACTTC. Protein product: CASSEGQGVNIQYF.